This T cell receptor beta chain was found in a study of blood T cell repertoires in COVID-19. Whole-study context: Spain, Italy and the United States supplied samples that represented acute and convalescent COVID-19. PBMCs, B-cell-depleted T cells, or T cells were the source of the cDNA or gDNA that made up the material.

Original methodology: Counts of nucleated cells, estimated from reference gene primer amplification, were obtained. The assay was immunoSEQ multiplex PCR, and TCRdb's table has in-frame clones only and misses some. Clone size and the V and J calls come from that table; the DNA yielded D and trimming. The table records 110,000 to 150,000 clones, 60% to 80% of them present only once. V shed 6 bases, J shed 4 bases, and the junction held 1 base outside the gene matches. The CDR3 totals 12 residues. The origin of this receptor is a man in his fifties or sixties with active or convalescent COVID-19. The V gene is TRBV12-3 or TRBV12-4, the J gene TRBJ2-7; 9 bases are a match to TRBD1. Sample: peripheral blood. This CDR3 reads CASSDRGYEQYF. The CDR3 DNA sequence: TGTGCCAGCAGCGACAGGGGGTACGAGCAGTACTTC.